This TCR beta chain was observed in a study of response to subunit inactivated influenza vaccine. TCRdb processed the RT-PCR reads anew with MiXCR; each CDR3 protein has one entry. The profile shows about half a million distinct CDR3 sequences, approximately 11% of them singletons. Whole-study results and caveats: Each seasonal influenza vaccination recruits few new T cells, the authors suggested.

Comments on this clonotype: Its antigen remains unknown.

The CDR3 sequence is 15 residues long. With 0 bases clipped from V and 1 base from J, the junction kept 3 bases outside the gene matches. Germline CDR1 is MDHEN and CDR2 is SYDVKM. The input for sequencing was PBMCs from blood, taken roughly 48 days after vaccination. The genes are TRBV28 and TRBJ2-7; 7 bases map to TRBD2. The TCR originated in a man aged 50-59 years who received an inactivated influenza vaccine. This CDR3 reads CASSLWAGASYEQYF. Here the CDR3 DNA reads TGTGCCAGCAGTTTATGGGCGGGAGCTTCCTACGAGCAGTACTTC.